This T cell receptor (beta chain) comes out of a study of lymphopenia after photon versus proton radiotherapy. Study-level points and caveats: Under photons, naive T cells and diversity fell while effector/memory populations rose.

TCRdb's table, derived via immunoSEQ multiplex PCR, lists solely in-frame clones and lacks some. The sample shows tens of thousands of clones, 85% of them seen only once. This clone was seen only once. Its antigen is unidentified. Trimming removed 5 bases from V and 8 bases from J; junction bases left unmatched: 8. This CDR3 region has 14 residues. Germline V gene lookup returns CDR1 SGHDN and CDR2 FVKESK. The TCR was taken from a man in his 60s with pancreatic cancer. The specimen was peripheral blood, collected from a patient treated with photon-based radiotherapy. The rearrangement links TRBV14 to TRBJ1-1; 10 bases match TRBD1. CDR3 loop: CASSRGQGVIEAFF. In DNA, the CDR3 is TGTGCCAGCAGCAGAGGACAGGGGGTAATAGAAGCTTTCTTT.